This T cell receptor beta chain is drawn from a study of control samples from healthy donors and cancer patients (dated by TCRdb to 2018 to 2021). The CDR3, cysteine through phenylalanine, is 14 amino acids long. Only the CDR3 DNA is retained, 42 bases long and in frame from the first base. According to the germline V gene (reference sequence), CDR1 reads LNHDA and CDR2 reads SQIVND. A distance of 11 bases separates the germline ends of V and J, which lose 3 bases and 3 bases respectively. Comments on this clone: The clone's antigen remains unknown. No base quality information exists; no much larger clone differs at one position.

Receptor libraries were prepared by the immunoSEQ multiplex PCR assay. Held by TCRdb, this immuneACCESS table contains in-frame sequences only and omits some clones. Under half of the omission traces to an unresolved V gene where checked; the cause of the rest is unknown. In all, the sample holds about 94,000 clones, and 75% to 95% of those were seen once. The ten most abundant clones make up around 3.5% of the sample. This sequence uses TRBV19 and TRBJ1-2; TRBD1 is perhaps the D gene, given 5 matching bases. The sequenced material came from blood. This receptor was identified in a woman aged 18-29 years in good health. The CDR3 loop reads CASSIFLGDYGYTF. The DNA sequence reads TGTGCCAGTAGTATTTTCTTGGGGGACTATGGCTACACCTTC. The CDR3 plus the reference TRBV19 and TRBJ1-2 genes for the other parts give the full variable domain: DGGITQSPKYLFRKEGQNVTLSCEQNLNHDAMYWYRQDPGQGLRLIYYSQIVNDFQKGDIAEGYSVSREKKESFPLTVTSAQKNPTAFYLCASSIFLGDYGYTFGSGTRLTVV.